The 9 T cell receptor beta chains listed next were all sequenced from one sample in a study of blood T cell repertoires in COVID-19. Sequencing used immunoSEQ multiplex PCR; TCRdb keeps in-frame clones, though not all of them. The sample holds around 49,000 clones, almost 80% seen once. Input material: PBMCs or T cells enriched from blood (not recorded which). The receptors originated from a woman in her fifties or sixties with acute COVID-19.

DNA for the CDR3: TGTGCCAGCAGCGTATCTTTAGGGGGAGATGAAGCTTTCTTT. Translated, it gives CASSVSLGGDEAFF. The J gene is TRBJ1-1, the V gene TRBV9; D possibly corresponds to TRBD1 (6 bases). Germline V lookup: CDR1 SGDLS, CDR2 YYNGEE. The CDR3 totals 14 residues. V lost 1 base to trimming and J lost 7 bases, with 14 bases between them.

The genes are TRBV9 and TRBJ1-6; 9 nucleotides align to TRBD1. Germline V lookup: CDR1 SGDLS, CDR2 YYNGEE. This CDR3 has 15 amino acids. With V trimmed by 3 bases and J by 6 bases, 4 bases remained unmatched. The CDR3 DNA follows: TGTGCCAGCAGCGCCGGGACAGGGAGTAATTCACCCCTCCACTTT. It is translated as CASSAGTGSNSPLHF.

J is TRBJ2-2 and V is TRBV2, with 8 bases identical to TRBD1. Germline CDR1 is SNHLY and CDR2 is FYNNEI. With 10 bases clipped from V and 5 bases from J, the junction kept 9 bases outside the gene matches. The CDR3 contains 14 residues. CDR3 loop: CATSGQGGTGELFF. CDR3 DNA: TGTGCCACTTCCGGACAGGGCGGTACCGGGGAGCTGTTTTTT. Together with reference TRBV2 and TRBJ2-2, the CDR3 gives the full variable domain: EPEVTQTPSHQVTQMGQEVILRCVPISNHLYFYWYRQILGQKVEFLVSFYNNEISEKSEIFDDQFSVERPDGSNFTLKIRSTKLEDSAMYFCATSGQGGTGELFFGEGSRLTVL.

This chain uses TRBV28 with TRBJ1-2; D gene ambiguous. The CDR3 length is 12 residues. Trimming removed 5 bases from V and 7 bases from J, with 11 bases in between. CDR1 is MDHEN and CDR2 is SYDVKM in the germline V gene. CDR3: CASSPSEAGYTF. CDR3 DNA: TGTGCCAGCAGTCCCTCTGAGGCTGGCTACACCTTC.

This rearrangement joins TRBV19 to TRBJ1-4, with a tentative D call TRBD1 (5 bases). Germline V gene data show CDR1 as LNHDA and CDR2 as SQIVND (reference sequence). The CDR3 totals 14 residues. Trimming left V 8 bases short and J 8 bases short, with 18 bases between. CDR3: CASSRSGGREKLFF. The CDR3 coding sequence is TGTGCCAGTTCCCGATCCGGGGGACGGGAAAAACTGTTTTTT.

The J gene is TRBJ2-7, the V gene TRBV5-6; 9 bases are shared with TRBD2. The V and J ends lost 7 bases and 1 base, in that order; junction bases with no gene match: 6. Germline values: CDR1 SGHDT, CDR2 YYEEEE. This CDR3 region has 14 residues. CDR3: CASWLRGGSYEQYF. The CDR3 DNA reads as TGTGCCAGCTGGTTGCGGGGGGGATCCTACGAGCAGTACTTC.

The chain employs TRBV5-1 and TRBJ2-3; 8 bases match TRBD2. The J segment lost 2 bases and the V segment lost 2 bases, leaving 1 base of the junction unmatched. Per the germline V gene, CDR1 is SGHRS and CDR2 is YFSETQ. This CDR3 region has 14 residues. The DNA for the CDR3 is TGCGCCAGCAGCTTAGCGGGGGCCACAGATACGCAGTATTTT. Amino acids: CASSLAGATDTQYF.

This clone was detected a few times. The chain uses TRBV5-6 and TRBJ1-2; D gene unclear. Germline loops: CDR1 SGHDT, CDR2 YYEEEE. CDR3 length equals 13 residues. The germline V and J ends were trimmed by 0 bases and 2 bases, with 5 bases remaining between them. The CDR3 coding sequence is TGTGCCAGCAGCTTGGACATAAACTATGGCTACACCTTC. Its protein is CASSLDINYGYTF.

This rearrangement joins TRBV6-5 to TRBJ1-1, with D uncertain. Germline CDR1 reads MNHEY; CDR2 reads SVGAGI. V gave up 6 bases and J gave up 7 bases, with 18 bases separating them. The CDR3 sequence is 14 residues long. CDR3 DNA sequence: TGTGCCAGCAGACCCCAAATATCTACCAATGAAGCTTTCTTT. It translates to CASRPQISTNEAFF.